These T cell receptor beta chains were read from a single sample in a study of siplizumab effects on memory and regulatory T cells. Here immunoSEQ multiplex PCR was the method, and the copy in TCRdb shows in-frame clones only, minus some. The sample records more than 45,000 clones, 85% to 95% being singletons. The sequenced sample consisted of CD8+ T cells sorted from blood. The receptors come from a human donor in good health. The CDR3 runs from the conserved cysteine through the conserved F or W. Not all rows give a size; the values are once, few, many and, for expanded clones, a class.

v_call: TRBV7-3; j_call: TRBJ2-1; clone_size: -; cdr3_aa: CASSLIRGREQFF
v_call: TRBV9; j_call: TRBJ2-1; clone_size: -; cdr3_aa: CASKGGHNEQFF
v_call: TRBV4-1; j_call: TRBJ2-1; clone_size: -; cdr3_aa: CASSQGLADYNEQFF
v_call: TRBV9; j_call: TRBJ2-1; clone_size: -; cdr3_aa: CASSSGTSGSGSYNEQFF
v_call: TRBV9; j_call: TRBJ2-2; clone_size: -; cdr3_aa: CASSPPIGPGGELFF
v_call: TRBV29-1; j_call: TRBJ2-6; clone_size: -; cdr3_aa: CSVGTASGANVLTF
v_call: TRBV10-2; j_call: TRBJ2-5; clone_size: -; cdr3_aa: CASSPTGPQETQYF
v_call: TRBV7-9; j_call: TRBJ1-3; clone_size: few; cdr3_aa: CASSFAGSYSGNTIYF
v_call: TRBV7-9; j_call: TRBJ2-7; clone_size: once; cdr3_aa: CASSLDRNSYEQYF
v_call: TRBV2; j_call: TRBJ2-7; clone_size: few; cdr3_aa: CATSSQQYF
v_call: TRBV4-1; j_call: TRBJ1-2; clone_size: -; cdr3_aa: CASSHLVRGNYGYTF
v_call: TRBV14; j_call: TRBJ2-5; clone_size: -; cdr3_aa: CASSHAAPGVVETQYF
v_call: TRBV7-9; j_call: TRBJ2-1; clone_size: -; cdr3_aa: CASSQTQAPYNEQFF
v_call: TRBV30; j_call: TRBJ1-5; clone_size: -; cdr3_aa: CAWSLDRISNQPQHF
v_call: TRBV29-1; j_call: TRBJ2-2; clone_size: -; cdr3_aa: CSVYRTVNGELFF
v_call: TRBV7-9; j_call: TRBJ2-1; clone_size: -; cdr3_aa: CASSGSSYNEQFF
v_call: TRBV4-1; j_call: TRBJ2-7; clone_size: -; cdr3_aa: CASSQVAGEYEQYF
v_call: TRBV20-1; j_call: TRBJ1-1; clone_size: -; cdr3_aa: CSARHYTEAFF
v_call: TRBV27; j_call: TRBJ2-3; clone_size: -; cdr3_aa: CASSSLWDRGPTDTQYF
v_call: TRBV30; j_call: TRBJ1-1; clone_size: -; cdr3_aa: CAWSSTLNTEAFF
v_call: TRBV7-3; j_call: TRBJ2-7; clone_size: -; cdr3_aa: CASSYDSYEQYF
v_call: TRBV10-3; j_call: TRBJ2-7; clone_size: -; cdr3_aa: CAIRRLAGYEQYF
v_call: TRBV21-1; j_call: TRBJ2-6; clone_size: -; cdr3_aa: CASSNRGEGANVLTF
v_call: TRBV6-1; j_call: TRBJ1-3; clone_size: -; cdr3_aa: CASSERPGNGNTIYF
v_call: TRBV7-6; j_call: TRBJ2-2; clone_size: -; cdr3_aa: CASSLVGVLASNTGELFF
v_call: TRBV30; j_call: TRBJ1-1; clone_size: once; cdr3_aa: CAWRYGQGDGTEAFF
v_call: TRBV6-5; j_call: TRBJ1-2; clone_size: -; cdr3_aa: CASSSGTGLFGGYTF
v_call: TRBV27; j_call: TRBJ1-2; clone_size: -; cdr3_aa: CASSHKGGSNPYGYTF
v_call: TRBV11-2; j_call: TRBJ2-7; clone_size: once; cdr3_aa: CASSWLGLATYEQYF
v_call: TRBV7-8; j_call: TRBJ2-2; clone_size: -; cdr3_aa: CASNSGTGVLAGAGELFF
v_call: TRBV29-1; j_call: TRBJ2-7; clone_size: -; cdr3_aa: CSARHGTVSYEQYF
v_call: TRBV4-3; j_call: TRBJ2-5; clone_size: few; cdr3_aa: CASSQEGAGRMTSRETQYF
v_call: TRBV4-1; j_call: TRBJ2-7; clone_size: -; cdr3_aa: CASSHMVAGDYEQYF
v_call: TRBV5-1; j_call: TRBJ2-5; clone_size: -; cdr3_aa: CASKREDQETQYF
v_call: TRBV6-5; j_call: TRBJ2-5; clone_size: -; cdr3_aa: CASSYKRGEETQYF
v_call: TRBV5-1; j_call: TRBJ2-5; clone_size: once; cdr3_aa: CASSLSGRQETQYF